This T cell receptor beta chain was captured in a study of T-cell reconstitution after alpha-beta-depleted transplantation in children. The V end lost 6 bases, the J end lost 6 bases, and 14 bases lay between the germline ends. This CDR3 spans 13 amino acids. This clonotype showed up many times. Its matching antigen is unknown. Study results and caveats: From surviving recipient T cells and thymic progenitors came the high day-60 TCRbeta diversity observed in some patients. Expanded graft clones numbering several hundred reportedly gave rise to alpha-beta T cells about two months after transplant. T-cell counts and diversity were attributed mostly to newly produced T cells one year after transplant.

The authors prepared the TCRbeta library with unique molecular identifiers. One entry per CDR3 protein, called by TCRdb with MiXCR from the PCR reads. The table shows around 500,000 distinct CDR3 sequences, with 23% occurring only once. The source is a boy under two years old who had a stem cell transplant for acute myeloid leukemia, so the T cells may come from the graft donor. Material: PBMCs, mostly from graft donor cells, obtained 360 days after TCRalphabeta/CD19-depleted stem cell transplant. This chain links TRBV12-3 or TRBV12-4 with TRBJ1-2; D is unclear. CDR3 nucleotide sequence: TGTGCCAGCAGCCCCAGCCAGGTGGATGGCTACACCTTC. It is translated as CASSPSQVDGYTF.